Listed below are T cell receptor beta chains from one sample, sequenced in a study of blood T cell repertoires in COVID-19. This table comes from immunoSEQ multiplex PCR, and its TCRdb copy is limited to in-frame clones, with some not included. The sample comprises roughly 200,000 clones, 81% of which are singletons, and approximately 9.9% rests with the top ten. Source material: peripheral blood. The receptor source for this set is a woman between 35 and 50 years old with COVID-19, enrolled during active disease. The CDR3 runs from the conserved cysteine through the conserved F or W. The D gene is left open where the match is weak. A clone size is listed for some rows: how often the clone was seen (once, few, many), or a class if it is expanded.

TRBJ1-6,TRBV11-2,-,-,TGTGCCAGCAGCGCCGGGATAGGCGGATCACCCCTCCACTTT,CASSAGIGGSPLHF
TRBJ1-6,TRBV6-5,-,-,TGTGCCAGCAGTATTGACAGTCGGGGGTCGGCACCCCTCCACTTT,CASSIDSRGSAPLHF
TRBJ2-7,TRBV2,once,-,TGTGCCAGCAGGGCCTCGACAGGAGGCGAGCAGTACTTC,CASRASTGGEQYF
TRBJ1-5,TRBV2,-,-,TGTGCCAGCAGTGAAGGGGTAGCTAGCAATCAGCCCCAGCATTTT,CASSEGVASNQPQHF
TRBJ2-7,TRBV29-1,-,-,TGCAGCGTTGTTGAGGGAACCCTCTCCTACGAGCAGTACTTC,CSVVEGTLSYEQYF
TRBJ2-3,TRBV6-5,-,TRBD1,TGTGCCAGCCAGGGGGTCGATACGCAGTATTTT,CASQGVDTQYF
TRBJ2-7,TRBV6-2/TRBV6-3,-,TRBD2,TGTGCCAGCAGTTACTCGGGTTCGTCTAGCGGGAGGGCCGCCCCCTCCTACGAGCAGTACTTC,CASSYSGSSSGRAAPSYEQYF
TRBJ2-2,TRBV9,-,-,TGTGCCAGCAGCTTCATGTCCGGGGAGCTGTTTTTT,CASSFMSGELFF
TRBJ1-1,TRBV5-4,-,-,TGTGCCAGCAGCTTGGGGGGCGCGGCTACTGAAGCTTTCTTT,CASSLGGAATEAFF
TRBJ2-7,TRBV6-5,-,TRBD1,TGTGCCAGCAGCCTTGTCCGGGACAGCACCTACGAGCAGTACTTC,CASSLVRDSTYEQYF
TRBJ2-3,TRBV28,-,TRBD2,TGTGCCAGCAGTTCTACTAGCGGGGCCCCACCAGATACGCAGTATTTT,CASSSTSGAPPDTQYF
TRBJ1-5,TRBV12-3/TRBV12-4,-,-,TGTGCCAGCAGGGGGGACAACAATCAGCCCCAGCATTTT,CASRGDNNQPQHF
TRBJ2-1,TRBV19,-,TRBD1,TGTGCCAGTAGACCCACAGGGGTCAGCTACAATGAGCAGTTCTTC,CASRPTGVSYNEQFF
TRBJ2-2,TRBV19,-,-,TGTGCCAGTAGTATAGGTTTTGGGACTCAGAACACCGGGGAGCTGTTTTTT,CASSIGFGTQNTGELFF
TRBJ1-2,TRBV19,once,-,TGTGCCAGTATCAAAAGGACAGTCTCGGACGATGGCTACACCTTC,CASIKRTVSDDGYTF
TRBJ2-5,TRBV24-1,few,-,TGTGCCACCAGTGATATGACAGGTTCGCCCCAAGAGACCCAGTACTTC,CATSDMTGSPQETQYF
TRBJ2-5,TRBV5-6,-,-,TGTGCCAGCAGCACACCTATCGGTCAGGGATCGGAGACCCAGTACTTC,CASSTPIGQGSETQYF
TRBJ2-5,TRBV28,-,TRBD2,TGTGCCAGCAGTTCCTCCCACCTAGCGGGAGCAGGGGAGACCCAGTACTTC,CASSSSHLAGAGETQYF
TRBJ2-3,TRBV15,-,-,TGTGCCACCAGACCGGGAATTCCAATGGATACGCAGTATTTT,CATRPGIPMDTQYF
TRBJ2-2,TRBV13,-,-,TGTGCCAGCAGCTTGGTCAGGAACACCGGGGAGCTGTTTTTT,CASSLVRNTGELFF
TRBJ2-7,TRBV11-2,-,-,TGTGCCAGCAGCCGATTTACTTACGAGCAGTACTTC,CASSRFTYEQYF
TRBJ2-7,TRBV9,-,-,TGTGCCAGCAGCGTACAGGGGGGTTCTTACGAGCAGTACTTC,CASSVQGGSYEQYF
TRBJ2-7,TRBV30,-,TRBD1,TGTGCCTGGAAGGGGACAGGGGGCGTGTACGAGCAGTACTTC,CAWKGTGGVYEQYF
TRBJ2-1,TRBV7-6,-,-,TGTGCCAGCAGCCAGAACCGTGAGCAGTTCTTC,CASSQNREQFF
TRBJ1-5,TRBV19,-,-,TGTGCCAGTAGGGGCCGCACGAACAGCAATCAGCCCCAGCATTTT,CASRGRTNSNQPQHF
TRBJ1-4,TRBV5-6,-,-,TGTGCCAGCAGCTTGCCCGGAGTTAATGAAAAACTGTTTTTT,CASSLPGVNEKLFF
TRBJ2-1,TRBV2,-,TRBD2,TGTGCCAGCAGGAAAGCGGGAGGTTACAATGAGCAGTTCTTC,CASRKAGGYNEQFF
TRBJ2-1,TRBV20-1,-,-,TGCAGTGCTAGAGACGGGGGTGAGCAGTTCTTC,CSARDGGEQFF
TRBJ2-2,TRBV9,-,TRBD2,TGTGCCAGCAGCGTATACAGCGGGGGAAGGAACACCGGGGAGCTGTTTTTT,CASSVYSGGRNTGELFF
TRBJ1-1,TRBV5-4,-,-,TGTGCCAGCAGCGTATCAGGGGTTGTGGACACTGAAGCTTTCTTT,CASSVSGVVDTEAFF
TRBJ2-5,TRBV3-1/TRBV3-2,-,TRBD2,TGTGCCAGCAGCGAACTAGCGGGACAAGAGACCCAGTACTTC,CASSELAGQETQYF
TRBJ2-3,TRBV28,-,-,TGTGCCAGCAGTCCCGCGGAACCCACAGATACGCAGTATTTT,CASSPAEPTDTQYF